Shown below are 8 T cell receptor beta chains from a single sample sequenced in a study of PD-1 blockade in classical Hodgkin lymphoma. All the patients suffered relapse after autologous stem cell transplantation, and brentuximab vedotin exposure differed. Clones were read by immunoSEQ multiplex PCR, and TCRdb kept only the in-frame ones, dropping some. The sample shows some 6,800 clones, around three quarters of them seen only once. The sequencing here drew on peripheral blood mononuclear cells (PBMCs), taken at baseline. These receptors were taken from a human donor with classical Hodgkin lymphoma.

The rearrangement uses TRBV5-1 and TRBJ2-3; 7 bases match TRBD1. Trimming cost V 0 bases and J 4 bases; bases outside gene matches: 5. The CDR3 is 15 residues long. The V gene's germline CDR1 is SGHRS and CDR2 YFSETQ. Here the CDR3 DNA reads TGCGCCAGCAGCTTGGGACAGGGATCCGCAGATACGCAGTATTTT. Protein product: CASSLGQGSADTQYF.

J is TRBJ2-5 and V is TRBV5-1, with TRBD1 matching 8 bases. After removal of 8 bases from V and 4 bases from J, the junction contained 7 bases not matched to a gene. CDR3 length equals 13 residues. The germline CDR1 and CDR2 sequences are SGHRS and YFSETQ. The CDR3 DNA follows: TGCGCCAGTACTAGGGGGACAGGAGAGACCCAGTACTTC. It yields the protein CASTRGTGETQYF.

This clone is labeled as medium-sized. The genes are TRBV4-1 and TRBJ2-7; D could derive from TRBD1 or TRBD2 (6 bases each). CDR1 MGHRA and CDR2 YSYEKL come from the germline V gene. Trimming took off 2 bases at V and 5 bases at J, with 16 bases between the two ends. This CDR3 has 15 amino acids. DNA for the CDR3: TGCGCCAGCAGCCAAAAGGAGGGGGGTGTCGACGAGCAGTACTTC. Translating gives CASSQKEGGVDEQYF.

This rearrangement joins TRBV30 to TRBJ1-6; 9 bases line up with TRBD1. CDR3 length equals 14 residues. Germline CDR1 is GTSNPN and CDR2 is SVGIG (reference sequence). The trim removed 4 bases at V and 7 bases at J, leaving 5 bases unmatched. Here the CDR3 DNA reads TGTGCCTGGACTGGACAGGGGCCCAATTCACCCCTCCACTTT. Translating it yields CAWTGQGPNSPLHF.

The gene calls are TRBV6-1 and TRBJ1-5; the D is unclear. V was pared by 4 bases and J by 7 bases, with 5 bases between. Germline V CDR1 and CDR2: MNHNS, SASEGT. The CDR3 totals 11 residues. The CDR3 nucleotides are TGTGCCAGCAGTGGCTACCAGCCCCAGCATTTT. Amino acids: CASSGYQPQHF.

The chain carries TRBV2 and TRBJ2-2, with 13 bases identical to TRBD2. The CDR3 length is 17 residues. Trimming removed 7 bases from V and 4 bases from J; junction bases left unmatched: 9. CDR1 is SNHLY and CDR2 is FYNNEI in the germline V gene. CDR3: CASTLTSGGQGTGELFF. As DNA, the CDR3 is TGTGCCAGCACCTTGACTAGCGGGGGGCAGGGCACCGGGGAGCTGTTTTTT.

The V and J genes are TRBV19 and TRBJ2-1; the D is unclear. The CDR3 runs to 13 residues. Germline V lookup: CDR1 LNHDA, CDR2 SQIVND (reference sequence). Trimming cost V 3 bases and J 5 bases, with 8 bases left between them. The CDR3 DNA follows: TGTGCCAGTAGTATCGGGTCAAACAATGAGCAGTTCTTC. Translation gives CASSIGSNNEQFF.

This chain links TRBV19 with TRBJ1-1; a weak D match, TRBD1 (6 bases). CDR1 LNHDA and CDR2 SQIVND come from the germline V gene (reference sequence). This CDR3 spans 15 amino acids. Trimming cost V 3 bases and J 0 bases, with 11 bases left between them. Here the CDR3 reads CASSILGQLNTEAFF. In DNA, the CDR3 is TGTGCCAGTAGTATTCTCGGACAGTTGAACACTGAAGCTTTCTTT.